This T cell receptor (beta chain) comes out of a study of T cells in Graves' hyperthyroidism and ophthalmopathy. Graves' hyperthyroidism showing no ophthalmopathy progression within 18 months was considered stable. This CDR3 has 13 residues. V lost 2 bases and J 5 bases, leaving 7 bases between the germline ends. The germline V gene encodes CDR1 SGDLS and CDR2 YYNGEE. Researchers amplified the TCR beta CDR3 regions from RNA transcripts. TCR CDR3 regions were first amplified by RT-PCR with HTBI primers. TCRdb reprocessed the multiplex PCR reads with MiXCR, giving one entry per CDR3 protein. This sample yields approximately 560,000 distinct CDR3 sequences, of which 15% to 18% are seen a single time; around 7.3% belongs to the top ten. In this sample, this clonotype turned up a few times.

The sequence came from a woman aged 30 to 39 with Graves' hyperthyroidism. The chain is built from TRBV9 and TRBJ2-2, with unresolved D. Source material: blood. The CDR3 is CASSVGSTGELFF. CDR3 coding DNA: TGTGCCAGCAGCGTTGGATCAACCGGGGAGCTGTTTTTT.